One and the same sample provided the 32 T cell receptor beta chains below, sequenced in a study of shared clonotypes between healthy human individuals. Assay: immunoSEQ multiplex PCR; the TCRdb copy retains only in-frame clones and omits some. This sample has a few million clones, with just over 90% found just once. Sequencing input: naive CD4+ T cells from PBMCs. Described subset: CD45RA+ positively selected. Every receptor here comes from a man aged 18 to 30 in good health. Some clones in this sample may be carry-over from other donors' samples.

The rearrangement joins TRBV2 to TRBJ2-2; D remains unclear. Trimming stripped 7 bases from V and 0 bases from J, with 6 bases between. The CDR3 totals 13 residues. Germline V CDR1 and CDR2: SNHLY, FYNNEI. The CDR3 here is CASIDSNTGELFF. Here the CDR3 DNA reads TGTGCCAGCATCGACTCGAACACCGGGGAGCTGTTTTTT.

This chain links TRBV2 with TRBJ1-1; D unclear. The CDR3 runs 13 residues. Between the trimmed V and J ends, which lost 6 bases and 1 base, there was a span of 9 bases. Looked up from germline, CDR1 is SNHLY and CDR2 is FYNNEI. The CDR3, as DNA: TGTGCCAGCAGGGAACAGCCGAACACTGAAGCTTTCTTT. As protein: CASREQPNTEAFF.

The chain combines TRBV29-1 with TRBJ2-1, with TRBD2 matching over 9 bases. The CDR3 covers 15 residues. The V and J ends lost 4 bases and 1 base, in that order; junction bases with no gene match: 5. Germline V lookup: CDR1 SQVTM, CDR2 ANQGSEA. In DNA, the CDR3 is TGCAGCGTTGTAGGGACTAGCCTTTCCTACAATGAGCAGTTCTTC. It yields the protein CSVVGTSLSYNEQFF.

V and J are TRBV30 and TRBJ2-7; 8 bases map to TRBD1. Germline lookup yields CDR1 GTSNPN and CDR2 SVGIG (reference sequence). The V gene end was trimmed by 2 bases and the J gene end by 5 bases; junction bases not matched to a gene: 8. The CDR3 length is 14 residues. The CDR3: CAWSFGRGLNEQYF. CDR3 nucleotide sequence: TGTGCCTGGAGTTTCGGCAGGGGGCTGAACGAGCAGTACTTC.

V and J are TRBV7-2 and TRBJ2-3; the D gene is possibly TRBD2 (6 bases). From germline, CDR1 is SGHTA and CDR2 FQGNSA. V was clipped by 5 bases and J by 4 bases, with 10 bases between them. The CDR3 is 13 amino acids. The CDR3 here is CASSPWRADTQYF. In nucleotides, the CDR3 is TGTGCCAGCAGCCCATGGAGGGCAGATACGCAGTATTTT. The full variable domain, completed using reference TRBV7-2 and TRBJ2-3, is GAGVSQSPSNKVTEKGKDVELRCDPISGHTALYWYRQSLGQGLEFLIYFQGNSAPDKSGLPSDRFSAERTGGSVSTLTIQRTQQEDSAVYLCASSPWRADTQYFGPGTRLTVL.

The J gene is TRBJ1-1, the V gene TRBV18; D remains unclear. CDR3 size: 13 residues. Germline V lookup: CDR1 KGHSH, CDR2 LQKENI. V lost 6 bases, J lost 8 bases, and 16 bases lay in between. CDR3 nucleotides: TGTGCCAGCTCCCCTCAATTCCAGTACGAAGCTTTCTTT. Its protein is CASSPQFQYEAFF.

J is TRBJ2-1 and V is TRBV19, with TRBD2 matching over 7 bases. The germline V gene encodes CDR1 LNHDA and CDR2 SQIVND (reference sequence). The CDR3 runs 14 residues. V lost 8 bases, J lost 0 bases, and 4 bases stayed unmatched. The CDR3 region is CASGSGTSYNEQFF. CDR3 DNA: TGTGCCAGTGGAAGCGGGACCTCCTACAATGAGCAGTTCTTC. The whole variable domain, remainder taken from reference TRBV19 and TRBJ2-1, is DGGITQSPKYLFRKEGQNVTLSCEQNLNHDAMYWYRQDPGQGLRLIYYSQIVNDFQKGDIAEGYSVSREKKESFPLTVTSAQKNPTAFYLCASGSGTSYNEQFFGPGTRLTVL.

The rearrangement uses TRBV5-4 and TRBJ2-3; 10 positions agree with TRBD1. This CDR3 is 15 amino acids long. The J segment lost 5 bases and the V segment lost 8 bases, leaving 11 bases of the junction unmatched. Germline CDR1 SGHNT, CDR2 YYREEE (reference sequence). CDR3 bases: TGTGCCAGTACCTTTTTGACAGGGGGCATAGATACGCAGTATTTT. The encoded protein is CASTFLTGGIDTQYF.

This clone has a single count. This chain links TRBV10-3 with TRBJ2-3, with a weak D call TRBD1 (6 bases). V was shortened by 6 bases and J by 9 bases, with 13 bases between the two germline ends. There are 12 residues in the CDR3. Germline V gene data show CDR1 as ENHRY and CDR2 as SYGVKD. DNA for the CDR3: TGTGCCATCAGCGCAGGGGCTTCAACGCAGTATTTT. This codes for CAISAGASTQYF.

This clone was counted a single time. The V and J genes are TRBV6-1 and TRBJ1-2; D remains unclear. The germline V and J ends were trimmed by 2 bases and 3 bases, with 13 bases remaining between them. CDR3 length: 15 amino acids. Germline V gene lookup returns CDR1 MNHNS and CDR2 SASEGT. CDR3 sequence: CASSETQSYHYGYTF. In DNA, the CDR3 is TGTGCCAGCAGTGAAACACAGTCTTACCACTATGGCTACACCTTC.

The J gene is TRBJ1-4, the V gene TRBV7-9; D is unresolved. The V end was cut by 3 bases, the J end by 5 bases, with 10 bases between. This CDR3 spans 14 amino acids. Germline V gives CDR1 SEHNR, CDR2 FQNEAQ (reference sequence). DNA for the CDR3: TGTGCCAGCAGCTTTTTGACGGACAATGAAAAACTGTTTTTT. It encodes CASSFLTDNEKLFF.

As regards this clone: The same CDR3 can be traced to other DNA sequences in this sample. The V call is TRBV5-1, the J call TRBJ2-1; D gene ambiguous. Trimming left V 0 bases short and J 1 base short, with 8 bases between. CDR3 length: 15 residues. Per germline, CDR1 SGHRS and CDR2 YFSETQ. The CDR3, as DNA: TGCGCCAGCAGCTTGGGTCCTGGATCCTACAATGAGCAGTTCTTC. It is translated as CASSLGPGSYNEQFF.

V is TRBV6-5 and J is TRBJ1-3; D gene unclear. CDR3 size: 15 residues. V dropped 6 bases and J dropped 0 bases, with 12 bases sitting between them. Germline loops: CDR1 MNHEY, CDR2 SVGAGI. The CDR3 loop reads CASRPRGSSGNTIYF. In DNA form, the CDR3 reads TGTGCCAGCAGGCCACGGGGAAGCTCTGGAAACACCATATATTTT.

The chain is built from TRBV27 and TRBJ2-3; D is perhaps TRBD1 (6 bases). Trimming stripped 5 bases from V and 0 bases from J, with 18 bases between. The CDR3 loop spans 17 amino acids. Per the germline V gene, CDR1 is MNHEY and CDR2 is SMNVEV (reference sequence). The CDR3 here is CASSHIPGHYSTDTQYF. The DNA for the CDR3 is TGTGCCAGCAGTCATATCCCGGGACACTATAGCACAGATACGCAGTATTTT.

Details on this clone: The sample has other DNA sequences that encode this CDR3 too. The rearrangement uses TRBV14 and TRBJ2-1, with 7 positions matching TRBD2. Germline assignment: CDR1 SGHDN and CDR2 FVKESK. The CDR3 extends over 15 amino acids. Trimming cost V 0 bases and J 3 bases; bases outside gene matches: 2. The DNA for the CDR3 is TGTGCCAGCAGCCAAGACGCTAGCGGCTACAATGAGCAGTTCTTC. It codes for CASSQDASGYNEQFF.

The chain combines TRBV5-4 with TRBJ2-2; D uncertain. This CDR3 spans 16 amino acids. Germline V gives CDR1 SGHNT, CDR2 YYREEE (reference sequence). The ends were cut back, 3 bases at V and 1 base at J, with 13 bases in the middle. The CDR3 region has the DNA TGTGCCAGCAGCTCGGAGCTAGTGGGGAACACCGGGGAGCTGTTTTTT. Residues: CASSSELVGNTGELFF.

The gene calls are TRBV5-1 and TRBJ2-7, with 12 nucleotides matching TRBD2. Per the germline V gene, CDR1 is SGHRS and CDR2 is YFSETQ. The CDR3 extends over 17 amino acids. After removal of 0 bases from V and 1 base from J, the junction contained 5 bases not matched to a gene. CDR3 in amino acids: CASSLGGLAGISYEQYF. In DNA form, the CDR3 reads TGCGCCAGCAGCTTGGGCGGACTAGCGGGGATTTCCTACGAGCAGTACTTC.

The chain recombines TRBV9 with TRBJ2-2; D uncertain. Germline V gene lookup returns CDR1 SGDLS and CDR2 YYNGEE. Trimming stripped 2 bases from V and 5 bases from J, with 13 bases between. This CDR3 contains 15 residues. CDR3 protein: CASSVAPEKTGELFF. CDR3 DNA sequence: TGTGCCAGCAGCGTGGCACCCGAAAAGACCGGGGAGCTGTTTTTT.

The rearrangement joins TRBV28 to TRBJ2-5; D gene ambiguous. V shed 8 bases and J shed 2 bases, with 12 bases lying between them. There are 13 residues in the CDR3. Per the germline V gene, CDR1 is MDHEN and CDR2 is SYDVKM. The DNA for the CDR3 is TGTGCCAGCTGCCTTGTTGCTCAAGAGACCCAGTACTTC. This codes for CASCLVAQETQYF.

This chain links TRBV4-1 with TRBJ2-7, with TRBD2 matching 10 bases. The CDR3 totals 15 residues. Germline V gene data show CDR1 as MGHRA and CDR2 as YSYEKL. V trimming: 3 bases; J trimming: 1 base; junction bases outside the gene matches: 3. The CDR3 DNA reads TGCGCCAGCAGCCAGGGGACTAGCGTTTCCTACGAGCAGTACTTC. Its protein is CASSQGTSVSYEQYF.

The V and J genes are TRBV5-1 and TRBJ2-3; TRBD2 matches at 11 bases. V was pared by 4 bases and J by 6 bases, with 10 bases of the junction left unmatched. The CDR3 runs to 16 residues. In germline, CDR1 is SGHRS, CDR2 YFSETQ. As DNA, the CDR3 is TGCGCCAGCAGCCCATATAGCGGGAGGGCCTCGGATACGCAGTATTTT. Protein product: CASSPYSGRASDTQYF.

This clone occurred once. Distinct nucleotide sequences in the sample also encode this CDR3. The J gene is TRBJ2-7, the V gene TRBV7-2; the match to TRBD2 covers 9 bases. The J segment lost 4 bases and the V segment lost 1 base, leaving 2 bases of the junction unmatched. Germline V gene lookup returns CDR1 SGHTA and CDR2 FQGNSA. The CDR3 has 14 amino acids. DNA of the CDR3: TGTGCCAGCAGCTTAGGGCTAGCGGGGTACGAGCAGTACTTC. As protein: CASSLGLAGYEQYF.

This sequence joins TRBV25-1 and TRBJ2-1, with 7 bases matching TRBD1. Germline CDR1 reads MGHDK; CDR2 reads SYGVNS. V shed 8 bases, J shed 3 bases, and the junction held 4 bases outside the gene matches. CDR3 length: 13 amino acids. The CDR3 DNA is TGTGCCAGCGGGGACAGACGCTACAATGAGCAGTTCTTC. This encodes CASGDRRYNEQFF.

V and J are TRBV6-6 and TRBJ1-4; 8 bases are a match to TRBD1. With V trimmed by 5 bases and J by 9 bases, 8 bases remained unmatched. This CDR3 is 14 amino acids long. Germline CDR1 and CDR2: MNHNY and SVGAGI (reference sequence). Here the CDR3 DNA reads TGTGCCAGCAGTCCAGGGGGCTTGAATCAAAAACTGTTTTTT. It encodes CASSPGGLNQKLFF.

V gene TRBV20-1 combines with J gene TRBJ2-5; TRBD2 matches at 8 bases. Germline V lookup: CDR1 DFQATT, CDR2 SNEGSKA (reference sequence). The J segment lost 3 bases and the V segment lost 7 bases, leaving 1 base of the junction unmatched. The CDR3 consists of 11 residues. CDR3 DNA sequence: TGCAGTGTTAGCGGGGAAGAGACCCAGTACTTC. Its protein product is CSVSGEETQYF.

The V call is TRBV28, the J call TRBJ2-7; D unresolved. The CDR3 totals 11 residues. V shed 5 bases and J shed 6 bases, with 8 bases lying between them. Germline V gives CDR1 MDHEN, CDR2 SYDVKM. Here the CDR3 DNA reads TGTGCCAGCAGTGCGTGGGGCGAGCAGTACTTC. Its translation: CASSAWGEQYF. Looking up the rest from reference TRBV28 and TRBJ2-7 gives the full variable domain: DVKVTQSSRYLVKRTGEKVFLECVQDMDHENMFWYRQDPGLGLRLIYFSYDVKMKEKGDIPEGYSVSREKKERFSLILESASTNQTSMYLCASSAWGEQYFGPGTRLTVT.

The CDR3 DNA sequence: TGTGCCAGCAGACACTACAATGAGCAGTTCTTC. This translates into CASRHYNEQFF. The V and J genes are TRBV6-5 and TRBJ2-1, with D unclear. The CDR3 spans 11 residues. V gave up 6 bases and J gave up 3 bases, with 3 bases separating them. Germline assignment: CDR1 MNHEY and CDR2 SVGAGI.

The CDR3 is CAWRVRYNEQFF. In nucleotides, the CDR3 is TGTGCCTGGAGGGTAAGATACAATGAGCAGTTCTTC. This chain links TRBV30 with TRBJ2-1; D remains unclear. Germline V lookup: CDR1 GTSNPN, CDR2 SVGIG (reference sequence). This CDR3 comprises 12 residues. Trimming removed 3 bases at V and 4 bases at J, with 7 bases between. The variable domain in full, completed from reference TRBV30 and TRBJ2-1, reads SQTIHQWPATLVQPVGSPLSLECTVEGTSNPNLYWYRQAAGRGLQLLFYSVGIGQISSEVPQNLSASRPQDRQFILSSKKLLLSDSGFYLCAWRVRYNEQFFGPGTRLTVL.

The chain is built from TRBV5-1 and TRBJ1-2; TRBD1 matches at 7 bases. The CDR3 consists of 13 residues. V shed 3 bases, J shed 4 bases, and the junction held 3 bases outside the gene matches. Germline V gene sequence: CDR1 SGHRS, CDR2 YFSETQ. The CDR3 coding sequence is TGCGCCAGCAGCTCCCGGGACAGCTATGGCTACACCTTC. Residues: CASSSRDSYGYTF.

This CDR3 is CASSFRPFMNTEAFF. CDR3 bases: TGTGCCAGCAGCTTTAGACCATTTATGAACACTGAAGCTTTCTTT. The rearrangement uses TRBV5-6 and TRBJ1-1; D gene unclear. Trimming left V 2 bases short and J 0 bases short, with 11 bases between. Germline V lookup: CDR1 SGHDT, CDR2 YYEEEE. The CDR3 is 15 amino acids.

The chain uses TRBV5-1 and TRBJ2-5; the D is unclear. Trimming pared 8 bases from V and 0 bases from J, leaving 14 bases between. Germline V gene data show CDR1 as SGHRS and CDR2 as YFSETQ. The CDR3 length is 14 residues. The CDR3 DNA reads as TGCGCCAGTTCCGAGCAAGGACACCAAGAGACCCAGTACTTC. Its protein product is CASSEQGHQETQYF.

Turning to this clone: The same CDR3 also results from other DNA sequences found in this sample. The genes are TRBV6-5 and TRBJ2-7; 8 bases agree with TRBD2. CDR1 and CDR2 (germline): MNHEY, SVGAGI. The V gene end was trimmed by 0 bases and the J gene end by 3 bases; junction bases not matched to a gene: 4. The CDR3 totals 15 residues. CDR3 sequence reads: CASSYSVAGGYEQYF. CDR3 coding DNA: TGTGCCAGCAGTTACTCCGTGGCGGGAGGCTACGAGCAGTACTTC.